The 29 T cell receptor beta chains below were found in one sample sequenced in a study of neurological immune-mediated disorders. TCRdb fed the 5' RACE reads into MiXCR, producing one record per CDR3 protein. The profile covers tens of thousands of distinct CDR3 sequences, with roughly an eighth appearing a single time and 4.5% to 5.5% taken by the ten largest. The time point: longitudinal time-point 1 (baseline). The specimen was PBMCs. These receptors were obtained from a female donor with HTLV-1-associated myelopathy (HAM/TSP).

In its sample, this clonotype was seen many times. The V and J genes are TRBV9 and TRBJ2-3, with 8 nucleotides matching TRBD2. CDR1 is SGDLS and CDR2 is YYNGEE in the germline V gene. This CDR3 has 15 amino acids. Unmatched junction bases numbered 5, after V lost 3 bases and J lost 2 bases. The CDR3 loop is CASSAGLAHTDTQYF. Written as DNA, the CDR3 is TGTGCCAGCAGCGCCGGACTAGCACACACAGATACGCAGTATTTT.

Ten or more counts support this clonotype. The chain recombines TRBV7-9 with TRBJ2-1; D remains ambiguous. CDR1 and CDR2 from the germline V gene are SEHNR and FQNEAQ (reference sequence). The CDR3 sequence is 13 residues long. V was clipped by 10 bases and J by 10 bases, with 20 bases between them. CDR3 protein: CATTTMSVREQFF. In DNA, the CDR3 is TGTGCCACCACGACAATGTCGGTACGGGAGCAGTTCTTC.

This clonotype was seen many times. This chain connects TRBV29-1 to TRBJ2-2, with unresolved D. CDR3 length: 13 residues. V lost 5 bases and J 6 bases, leaving 13 bases between the germline ends. Germline V lookup: CDR1 SQVTM, CDR2 ANQGSEA. DNA of the CDR3: TGCAGCGTTCGTAAAGGGCAGGCCGGGGAGCTGTTTTTT. Translation gives CSVRKGQAGELFF.

As to this clonotype: The junction departs from germline at one end; a sequencing error may be responsible. This sequence joins TRBV6-6 and TRBJ2-2; D possibly corresponds to TRBD1 (5 bases). The CDR3 spans 18 residues. The V gene's germline CDR1 is MNHNY and CDR2 SVGAGI (reference sequence). The CDR3 coding sequence is TGTGCCAGCAGTTACTCGATCGGGCTAGTAGGGGCCACCGAGGAGCTGTTTTTT. Its translation: CASSYSIGLVGATEELFF.

On this clonotype itself: The junction and the germline gene differ at one end; a read error may be behind it. The genes are TRBV15 and TRBJ2-1; the match to TRBD1 covers 8 bases. The germline CDR1 and CDR2 sequences are LNHNV and YYDKDF (reference sequence). The CDR3 has 14 amino acids. The CDR3 spells CATSSGQAYNEQFF. The CDR3, as DNA: TGTGCTACCAGCTCGGGACAGGCTTACAATGAGCAGTTCTTC. Variable domain in full (rest from reference TRBV15 and TRBJ2-1): DAMVIQNPRYQVTQFGKPVTLSCSQTLNHNVMYWYQQKSSQAPKLLFHYYDKDFNNEADTPDNFQSRRPNTSFCFLDIRSPGLGDTAMYLCATSSGQAYNEQFFGPGTRLTVL.

This clonotype came up many times. The V and J genes are TRBV7-8 and TRBJ2-2; 12 bases line up with TRBD2. Germline V lookup: CDR1 SGHVS, CDR2 FQNEAQ. The CDR3 length is 16 residues. V was pared by 1 base and J by 7 bases, with 4 bases of the junction left unmatched. CDR3 nucleotides: TGTGCCAGCAGCTTAGGGACTAGCGGGGTCTTCGGGGAGCTGTTTTTT. Protein sequence: CASSLGTSGVFGELFF.

Points on this clonotype: This clone may be a read error of a much larger clone one base away. The V call is TRBV12-3 or TRBV12-4, the J call TRBJ2-7, with 9 bases identical to TRBD2. This CDR3 has 16 amino acids. J gave up 3 bases and V 6 bases, and 12 bases lay outside the gene matches. The CDR3 DNA follows: TGTGCCAGCAGGGCGGGGGGGTCCCTAGGATGCTACGAGCAGTACTTC. Its translation is CASRAGGSLGCYEQYF.

As for this clonotype: A read error is possible here, since a much larger clone lies one base away. This sequence joins TRBV7-2 and TRBJ2-1; no clear D. V gave up 7 bases and J gave up 6 bases, with 10 bases separating them. The CDR3 has 12 amino acids. The germline CDR1 and CDR2 sequences are SGHTA and FQGNSA. The CDR3 nucleotides read TGTGCCAGCATCAACATCCCCAATGAGCAGTTCTTC. This sequence encodes CASINIPNEQFF.

Many counts were recorded for this clonotype. This rearrangement joins TRBV12-3 or TRBV12-4 to TRBJ2-6; D is ambiguous. CDR3 length equals 17 residues. Trimming pared 2 bases from V and 4 bases from J, leaving 15 bases between. CDR3 in amino acids: CASSLRRTVAGANVLTF. The CDR3 nucleotides are TGTGCCAGCAGTTTAAGAAGGACGGTCGCCGGGGCCAACGTCCTGACTTTC.

This sequence joins TRBV13 and TRBJ2-7; a weak D match, TRBD1 (5 bases). The CDR3 length is 14 residues. The germline CDR1 and CDR2 sequences are PRHDT and FYEKMQ (reference sequence). Trimming shortened V by 4 bases and J by 3 bases, and 13 bases separated the two germline ends. This CDR3 is CASSSGQAGYEQYF. DNA for the CDR3: TGTGCCAGCAGCTCCGGACAAGCAGGCTACGAGCAGTACTTC.

This clonotype was observed many times. J is TRBJ2-2 and V is TRBV30, with TRBD1 identical over 9 bases. The CDR3 has 13 amino acids. In germline, CDR1 is GTSNPN, CDR2 SVGIG (reference sequence). V lost 6 bases and J lost 6; bases outside the gene matches: 5. The CDR3 DNA follows: TGTGCCTGCAAACGACAGGGGGCCGGGGAGCTGTTTTTT. Translated, it gives CACKRQGAGELFF.

Many counts were recorded for this clonotype. This chain links TRBV5-1 with TRBJ2-3; TRBD1 aligns across 8 bases. Germline CDR1 reads SGHRS; CDR2 reads YFSETQ. This CDR3 is built from 15 residues. J was trimmed by 7 bases and V by 4 bases; bases with no gene match: 11. The CDR3 loop reads CASSQSTGAGNTQYF. DNA for the CDR3: TGCGCCAGCAGCCAGTCGACAGGGGCGGGGAATACGCAGTATTTT.

This clonotype was seen ten or more times. This chain links TRBV9 with TRBJ2-1, with 12 bases fitting TRBD1. CDR1 SGDLS and CDR2 YYNGEE come from the germline V gene. The junction had 7 bases not matched to a gene; V was cut back by 0 bases and J by 9 bases. The CDR3 totals 16 residues. The CDR3 sequence: CASSVAAGQGAGEQFF. CDR3 bases: TGTGCCAGCAGCGTAGCCGCGGGACAGGGGGCCGGTGAGCAGTTCTTC.

The V gene is TRBV7-2, the J gene TRBJ2-1; 7 bases map to TRBD2. CDR1 is SGHTA, CDR2 FQGNSA, per germline. J was trimmed by 5 bases and V by 1 base; bases with no gene match: 2. The CDR3 consists of 14 residues. CDR3 loop: CASSLEAGDNEQFF. Here the CDR3 DNA reads TGTGCCAGCAGCTTAGAGGCGGGGGACAATGAGCAGTTCTTC.

This clonotype was detected ten times or more. The V gene is TRBV6-5, the J gene TRBJ2-4; D may be TRBD1 (6 bases). V dropped 2 bases and J dropped 7 bases, with 12 bases sitting between them. The CDR3 totals 14 residues. Germline lookup yields CDR1 MNHEY and CDR2 SVGAGI. For the CDR3, the DNA is TGTGCCAGCAGTTACGGTCCAGGGGTCAACATTCAGTACTTC. Translating it yields CASSYGPGVNIQYF.

This clonotype was recorded at least ten times. This chain uses TRBV7-8 with TRBJ2-3; D is ambiguous. Trimming took 5 bases from V and 2 from J, leaving 14 bases between them. The CDR3 length is 15 residues. In germline, CDR1 is SGHVS, CDR2 FQNEAQ. The CDR3 DNA reads TGTGCCAGCAGCGAAAGGTGGGAATCCACAGATACGCAGTATTTT. The encoded protein is CASSERWESTDTQYF.

A note on this clonotype: A read error is possible here, since a much larger clone lies one base away. V usage is TRBV28 and J usage is TRBJ1-1; D possibly corresponds to TRBD1 (5 bases). Germline CDR1 MDHEN, CDR2 SYDVKM. Trimming removed 6 bases from V and 11 bases from J, with 28 bases in between. There are 16 residues in the CDR3. The CDR3 bases are TGTGCCAGCAGCCCCCTGTCTGGGGGTGCCAGCCTGCGGGCTTTCTTT. Translation gives CASSPLSGGASLRAFF.

This clonotype appeared many times. V is TRBV20-1 and J is TRBJ1-6, with no clear D. The CDR3 is 13 amino acids. Germline CDR1 DFQATT, CDR2 SNEGSKA (reference sequence). The germline V and J ends were trimmed by 3 bases and 10 bases, with 13 bases remaining between them. The CDR3 DNA reads TGCAGTGCTAGTCTGTCGAGAAACTCACCCCTCCACTTT. Its protein is CSASLSRNSPLHF.

In its sample, this clonotype was seen many times. The V gene is TRBV7-2, the J gene TRBJ1-2, with 7 positions matching TRBD1. CDR1 SGHTA and CDR2 FQGNSA come from the germline V gene. The CDR3 extends over 14 amino acids. J lost 5 bases, V lost 5 bases, and 8 bases had no gene match. The CDR3 DNA reads as TGTGCCAGCAGCGGGCAGGGGGGCGGGTATGGCTACACCTTC. Its translation is CASSGQGGGYGYTF.

Of note for this clonotype: Sequence at one end of the junction differs from germline and may be a read error. CDR3 nucleotide sequence: TGCGCCAGCAGCTTCTCAGGGGCAGGGGAGATCCAGTACTTC. Protein product: CASSFSGAGEIQYF. The V gene is TRBV5-1, the J gene TRBJ2-5; weak D call: TRBD1 (6 bases). CDR1 and CDR2 (germline): SGHRS, YFSETQ. The length of the CDR3 is 14 residues.

This clonotype was observed many times. The chain links TRBV20-1 to TRBJ2-2; 8 positions match TRBD1. V lost 6 bases and J lost 1; bases outside the gene matches: 7. CDR1 and CDR2 from the germline V gene are DFQATT and SNEGSKA (reference sequence). The CDR3 runs to 15 residues. CDR3 residues: CSAPKGTGNTGELFF. The CDR3 DNA is TGCAGTGCCCCCAAGGGGACAGGGAACACCGGGGAGCTGTTTTTT.

In its sample, this clonotype was seen many times. This rearrangement joins TRBV9 to TRBJ2-2; tentatively, D is TRBD1 (6 bases). V was trimmed by 2 bases and J by 5 bases, leaving 10 bases between them. This CDR3 comprises 14 residues. Per germline, CDR1 SGDLS and CDR2 YYNGEE. The CDR3 protein is CASSVGQLTGELFF. CDR3 DNA: TGTGCCAGCAGCGTGGGACAACTTACCGGGGAGCTGTTTTTT.

Comment on this clonotype: A much larger clone sits a single nucleotide away, making a read error possible. CDR3 sequence reads: CANSLVSYTGELFF. Written as DNA, the CDR3 is TGTGCCAACAGCTTAGTTTCGTACACCGGGGAGCTGTTTTTT. The chain combines TRBV7-9 with TRBJ2-2; D is undetermined. This CDR3 is built from 14 residues. Germline CDR1 reads SEHNR; CDR2 reads FQNEAQ (reference sequence).

V usage is TRBV27 and J usage is TRBJ2-1; D not resolved. Germline lookup yields CDR1 MNHEY and CDR2 SMNVEV (reference sequence). The CDR3 is 17 residues long. Trimming took 2 bases from V and 0 from J, leaving 14 bases between them. CDR3 amino acids: CASSLIGRASSYNEQFF. For the CDR3, the DNA is TGTGCCAGCAGTTTAATAGGCAGAGCAAGCTCCTACAATGAGCAGTTCTTC.

The V and J genes are TRBV27 and TRBJ1-5, with D tentatively TRBD1 (6 bases). Germline CDR1 MNHEY, CDR2 SMNVEV (reference sequence). This CDR3 region has 17 residues. V lost 4 bases and J lost 0, with 16 bases in between. The CDR3 loop reads CASSSGGGGYSNQPQHF. As DNA, the CDR3 is TGTGCCAGCAGTTCCGGCGGGGGCGGCTATAGCAATCAGCCCCAGCATTTT.

This clonotype was detected many times. This chain connects TRBV5-1 to TRBJ2-7, with 12 bases fitting TRBD2. V was pared by 4 bases and J by 2 bases, with 4 bases of the junction left unmatched. The CDR3 sequence is 15 residues long. Germline V gene lookup returns CDR1 SGHRS and CDR2 YFSETQ. CDR3 sequence (DNA): TGCGCCAGCAGCGGTACTAGCGGGGGGACCTACGAGCAGTACTTC. Translated: CASSGTSGGTYEQYF.

The V gene is TRBV7-2, the J gene TRBJ2-7; D possibly uses TRBD1 or TRBD2 (5 bases each). Germline lookup yields CDR1 SGHTA and CDR2 FQGNSA. The CDR3 spans 13 residues. Trimming took off 1 base at V and 6 bases at J, with 10 bases between the two ends. CDR3: CASSLETRGEQYF. The CDR3, as DNA: TGTGCCAGCAGCTTAGAAACGAGGGGCGAGCAGTACTTC.

The V call is TRBV11-2, the J call TRBJ2-3, with 7 bases lining up with TRBD2. The CDR3 covers 16 residues. The J segment lost 8 bases and the V segment lost 0 bases, leaving 11 bases of the junction unmatched. CDR1 is SGHAT and CDR2 is FQNNGV in the germline V gene. The CDR3 loop reads CASSLDRSGTLTTQYF. The CDR3 nucleotides are TGTGCCAGCAGCTTAGATCGAAGCGGGACTTTAACTACGCAGTATTTT.

This clonotype was seen ten or more times. The chain employs TRBV5-1 and TRBJ1-2; a possible D gene is TRBD1 (5 bases). CDR1 and CDR2 from the germline V gene are SGHRS and YFSETQ. The V gene lost 4 bases and the J gene lost 1 base, with 11 bases spanning the gap. The CDR3 is made up of 14 amino acids. CDR3 sequence (DNA): TGCGCCAGCAGCCCCTTGGGGGGTAACTATGGCTACACCTTC. Its protein is CASSPLGGNYGYTF.